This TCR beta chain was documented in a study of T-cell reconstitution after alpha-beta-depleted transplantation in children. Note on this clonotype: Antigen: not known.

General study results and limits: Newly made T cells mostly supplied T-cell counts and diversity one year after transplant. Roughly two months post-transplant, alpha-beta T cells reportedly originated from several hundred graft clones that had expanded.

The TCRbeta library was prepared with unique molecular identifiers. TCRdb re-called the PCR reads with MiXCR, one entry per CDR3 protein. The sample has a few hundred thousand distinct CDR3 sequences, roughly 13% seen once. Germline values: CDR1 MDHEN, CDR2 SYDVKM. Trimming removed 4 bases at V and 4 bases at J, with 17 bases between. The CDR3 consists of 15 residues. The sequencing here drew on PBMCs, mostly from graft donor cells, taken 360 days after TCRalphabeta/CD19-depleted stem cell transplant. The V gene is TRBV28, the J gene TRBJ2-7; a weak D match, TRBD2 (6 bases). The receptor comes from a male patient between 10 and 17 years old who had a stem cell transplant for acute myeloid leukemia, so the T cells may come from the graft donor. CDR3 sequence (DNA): TGTGCCAGCAGTTCGGGCGGGGCCCGAACGTACGAGCAGTACTTC. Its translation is CASSSGGARTYEQYF. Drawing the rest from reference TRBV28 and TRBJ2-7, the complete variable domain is DVKVTQSSRYLVKRTGEKVFLECVQDMDHENMFWYRQDPGLGLRLIYFSYDVKMKEKGDIPEGYSVSREKKERFSLILESASTNQTSMYLCASSSGGARTYEQYFGPGTRLTVT.